The next 27 T cell receptor beta chains were all read from a single sample in a study of CD8+CD57+ T cells in acquired aplastic anemia. Profiling that covered TCR beta VDJ and CDR3 relied on genomic DNA as its template. Using its own MiXCR run on the reads, TCRdb lists one record per CDR3 protein. The profile covers about 68,000 distinct CDR3 sequences, with 50% to 55% appearing a single time and roughly 8.7% taken by the ten largest. The sequenced material came from sorted CD4+, CD8+, or CD8+CD57+ T cells (not recorded which) from PBMCs. Source of these receptors: a human donor in good health, serving as a control.

This clonotype was recorded a few times. A single base separates this from a much larger clone, so it may be a read error. The chain employs TRBV2 and TRBJ2-7; maybe TRBD2 (7 bases). V was pared by 9 bases and J by 3 bases, with 21 bases between. The CDR3 runs 15 residues. Looked up from germline, CDR1 is SNHLY and CDR2 is FYNNEI. CDR3 coding DNA: TGTGCCAGTTTTCCCGGGGGGCGGGGCGACTACGAGCAGTACTTC. Its translation is CASFPGGRGDYEQYF.

The CDR3 reads CASSLAGVVQYV. CDR3 sequence (DNA): TGTGCCAGCAGTTTAGCGGGAGTAGTGCAGTACGTC. This chain connects TRBV2 to TRBJ2-7; TRBD2 aligns across 9 bases. Germline V gene data show CDR1 as SNHLY and CDR2 as FYNNEI. The CDR3 totals 12 residues. V gave up 5 bases and J gave up 9 bases; unmatched junction bases: 5.

This clonotype was counted many times. The gene calls are TRBV9 and TRBJ1-2; possibly TRBD1 for D (5 bases). V was clipped by 0 bases and J by 1 base, with 16 bases between them. Per the germline V gene, CDR1 is SGDLS and CDR2 is YYNGEE. The CDR3 extends over 17 amino acids. The CDR3 is CASSVGYGADINYGYTF. The CDR3 DNA follows: TGTGCCAGCAGCGTAGGATATGGGGCAGATATTAACTATGGCTACACCTTC.

This chain links TRBV2 with TRBJ1-5, with 8 bases matching TRBD1. Per the germline V gene, CDR1 is SNHLY and CDR2 is FYNNEI. Trimming took 7 bases from V and 6 from J; bases not matched to a gene: 2. This CDR3 spans 12 amino acids. This CDR3 is CASNQGAQPQHF. CDR3 in DNA: TGTGCCAGCAACCAGGGGGCTCAGCCCCAGCATTTT. The variable domain in full, completed from reference TRBV2 and TRBJ1-5, reads EPEVTQTPSHQVTQMGQEVILRCVPISNHLYFYWYRQILGQKVEFLVSFYNNEISEKSEIFDDQFSVERPDGSNFTLKIRSTKLEDSAMYFCASNQGAQPQHFGDGTRLSIL.

This clonotype appeared many times. The chain has TRBV6-5 and TRBJ2-7; no reliable D call. Between the trimmed V and J ends, which lost 4 bases and 9 bases, there was a span of 16 bases. Germline CDR1 and CDR2: MNHEY and SVGAGI. The CDR3 sequence is 13 residues long. The CDR3 nucleotides read TGTGCCAGCAGTTTCAGCCAACGCGGCGGGCAGTACTTC. This translates into CASSFSQRGGQYF.

This clonotype came up many times. The chain has TRBV12-3 or TRBV12-4 and TRBJ1-2, with D hard to call. V lost 6 bases and J 4 bases, leaving 15 bases between the germline ends. This CDR3 spans 14 amino acids. In DNA form, the CDR3 reads TGTGCCAGCAGCCCCGAGGGAGTGTCCTATGGCTACACCTTC. It codes for CASSPEGVSYGYTF.

This clonotype was counted at least ten times. The chain uses TRBV7-9 and TRBJ2-3; no firm D call. V was cut by 1 base and J by 1 base, with 3 bases left in between. CDR1 SEHNR and CDR2 FQNEAQ come from the germline V gene (reference sequence). The CDR3 loop spans 13 amino acids. The CDR3 spells CASSLGGTDTQYF. CDR3 nucleotide sequence: TGTGCCAGCAGCTTAGGGGGCACAGATACGCAGTATTTT. The whole variable domain, remainder taken from reference TRBV7-9 and TRBJ2-3, is DTGVSQNPRHKITKRGQNVTFRCDPISEHNRLYWYRQTLGQGPEFLTYFQNEAQLEKSRLLSDRFSAERPKGSFSTLEIQRTEQGDSAMYLCASSLGGTDTQYFGPGTRLTVL.

The chain uses TRBV11-3 and TRBJ1-1; 9 bases align to TRBD1. The V and J ends lost 5 bases and 0 bases, in that order; junction bases with no gene match: 4. CDR3 length equals 15 residues. The germline V gene encodes CDR1 SGHNT and CDR2 YENEEA. CDR3 in amino acids: CASSRGTGMNTEAFF. Written as DNA, the CDR3 is TGTGCCAGCAGCAGAGGGACAGGGATGAACACTGAAGCTTTCTTT.

The chain is built from TRBV4-1 and TRBJ2-7, with a tentative D call TRBD2 (6 bases). The CDR3 loop spans 17 amino acids. Germline CDR1 MGHRA, CDR2 YSYEKL. V shed 4 bases and J shed 5 bases, with 24 bases lying between them. The CDR3 here is CASSRAPPGEIGNEQYF. The CDR3 DNA sequence: TGCGCCAGCAGCCGAGCCCCCCCGGGGGAAATAGGGAACGAGCAGTACTTC.

This clonotype was recorded a few times. V gene TRBV19 combines with J gene TRBJ1-5, with a tentative D call TRBD1 (6 bases). CDR1 and CDR2 (germline): LNHDA, SQIVND (reference sequence). V lost 6 bases, J lost 2 bases, and 14 bases lay in between. The CDR3 has 15 amino acids. The CDR3 nucleotides are TGTGCCAGTAGCAGCACAGGGATCCGCAATCAGCCCCAGCATTTT. This gives the protein CASSSTGIRNQPQHF.

The rearrangement links TRBV2 to TRBJ1-2, with a possible D match to TRBD1 (5 bases). Germline CDR1 and CDR2: SNHLY and FYNNEI. This CDR3 is 14 amino acids long. V lost 8 bases and J 8 bases, leaving 21 bases between the germline ends. DNA for the CDR3: TGTGCCAGCCGATTCGGGGGTGCGCGTGGCGGCTACACCTTC. Translation gives CASRFGGARGGYTF.

This clonotype was seen repeatedly, ten times or more. The chain links TRBV7-9 to TRBJ1-2; weak D call: TRBD1 (6 bases). The germline CDR1 and CDR2 sequences are SEHNR and FQNEAQ (reference sequence). Trimming stripped 5 bases from V and 4 bases from J, with 17 bases between. The CDR3 spans 15 residues. CDR3 sequence: CASSDGVGGPYGYTF. DNA of the CDR3: TGTGCCAGCAGCGACGGGGTCGGGGGGCCCTATGGCTACACCTTC.

This clonotype came up many times. The V call is TRBV12-3 or TRBV12-4, the J call TRBJ2-7; the D gene is possibly TRBD2 (5 bases). Trimming removed 3 bases from V and 3 bases from J, with 9 bases in between. This CDR3 spans 13 amino acids. The CDR3 spells CASSFGMLYEQYF. The CDR3 DNA follows: TGTGCCAGCAGTTTCGGGATGCTCTACGAGCAGTACTTC.

Only a few counts were recorded for this clonotype. J is TRBJ2-1 and V is TRBV7-9; 10 nucleotides match TRBD1. In germline, CDR1 is SEHNR, CDR2 FQNEAQ (reference sequence). The V segment lost 3 bases and the J segment 5 bases; nucleotides outside the gene matches: 7. This CDR3 spans 16 amino acids. CDR3: CASSFAGTGVNNEQFF. The DNA for the CDR3 is TGTGCCAGCAGCTTCGCCGGGACAGGGGTTAACAATGAGCAGTTCTTC.

V gene TRBV2 combines with J gene TRBJ2-6; D not resolved. The germline gives CDR1 SNHLY, CDR2 FYNNEI. V was trimmed by 3 bases and J by 2 bases, leaving 5 bases between them. The CDR3 is 14 residues long. CDR3 sequence (DNA): TGTGCCAGCAGTGACGAGGCTGGGGCCAACGTCCTGACTTTC. The encoded protein is CASSDEAGANVLTF. The variable domain in full, with the rest retrieved from reference TRBV2 and TRBJ2-6, is EPEVTQTPSHQVTQMGQEVILRCVPISNHLYFYWYRQILGQKVEFLVSFYNNEISEKSEIFDDQFSVERPDGSNFTLKIRSTKLEDSAMYFCASSDEAGANVLTFGAGSRLTVL.

Written as DNA, the CDR3 is TGTGCCAGCAGCCAAACCCCGGAGACCCAGTACTTC. Its protein product is CASSQTPETQYF. This rearrangement joins TRBV7-2 to TRBJ2-5, with D unclear. The germline gives CDR1 SGHTA, CDR2 FQGNSA. The CDR3 has 12 amino acids. Between the trimmed V and J ends, which lost 5 bases and 5 bases, there was a span of 9 bases.

This clonotype was seen a handful of times. The V call is TRBV7-2, the J call TRBJ2-3, with D perhaps TRBD1 (7 bases). CDR1 is SGHTA and CDR2 is FQGNSA in the germline V gene. The CDR3 totals 14 residues. Trimming stripped 3 bases from V and 3 bases from J, with 10 bases between. The CDR3 DNA follows: TGTGCCAGCAGCTTGGAGGGGGCAACAGATACGCAGTATTTT. This codes for CASSLEGATDTQYF.

V and J are TRBV11-2 and TRBJ2-7; 8 nucleotides line up with TRBD2. V was pared by 0 bases and J by 2 bases, with 0 bases of the junction left unmatched. This CDR3 is 14 amino acids long. The V gene's germline CDR1 is SGHAT and CDR2 FQNNGV. As DNA, the CDR3 is TGTGCCAGCAGCTTAGACGGGGGGGCCTACGAGCAGTACTTC. Amino acid sequence: CASSLDGGAYEQYF.

In its sample, this clonotype was seen many times. This chain uses TRBV19 with TRBJ2-2, with TRBD1 as a possible D gene (5 bases). Germline V gene sequence: CDR1 LNHDA, CDR2 SQIVND (reference sequence). The CDR3 totals 14 residues. With 6 bases removed from V and 4 bases from J, the gap between germline ends came to 12 bases. CDR3 in amino acids: CASRPLGATGELFF. The CDR3 nucleotides are TGTGCCAGTAGGCCCCTAGGGGCCACCGGGGAGCTGTTTTTT.

There are many counts of this clonotype. The chain employs TRBV2 and TRBJ1-1; tentative D call: TRBD1 (5 bases). This CDR3 has 15 residues. The germline CDR1 and CDR2 sequences are SNHLY and FYNNEI. V lost 5 bases to trimming and J lost 0 bases, with 13 bases between them. The CDR3 loop reads CASSNGGDMNTEAFF. As DNA, the CDR3 is TGTGCCAGCAGTAATGGGGGAGACATGAACACTGAAGCTTTCTTT.

This clonotype has a single count. This chain joins TRBV5-5 and TRBJ1-3; no firm D call. V gave up 3 bases and J gave up 2 bases, with 12 bases separating them. This CDR3 comprises 15 residues. The V gene's germline CDR1 is SGHKS and CDR2 YYEKEE (reference sequence). CDR3 amino acids: CASSSHEGTGNTIYF. The CDR3 DNA is TGTGCCAGCAGCTCACATGAGGGAACTGGAAACACCATATATTTT. Full variable domain (missing parts from reference TRBV5-5 and TRBJ1-3): DAGVTQSPTHLIKTRGQQVTLRCSPISGHKSVSWYQQVLGQGPQFIFQYYEKEERGRGNFPDRFSARQFPNYSSELNVNALLLGDSALYLCASSSHEGTGNTIYFGEGSWLTVV.

Ten or more counts support this clonotype. The chain uses TRBV2 and TRBJ1-3; D is unresolved. CDR1 is SNHLY and CDR2 is FYNNEI in the germline V gene. Trimming took 2 bases from V and 0 from J, leaving 14 bases between them. The CDR3 is 17 amino acids. The CDR3: CASSEFIKVHSGNTIYF. The CDR3 bases are TGTGCCAGCAGTGAATTCATCAAGGTACACTCTGGAAACACCATATATTTT.

The CDR3 region has the DNA TGCAGCGCCCTGAGACAGGGAGGGCACACCGGGGAGCTGTTTTTT. This gives the protein CSALRQGGHTGELFF. This chain joins TRBV29-1 and TRBJ2-2, with D tentatively TRBD1 or TRBD2 (7 bases each). The CDR3 totals 15 residues. Trimming took 7 bases from V and 3 from J, leaving 18 bases between them. The germline CDR1 and CDR2 sequences are SQVTM and ANQGSEA.

The gene calls are TRBV7-9 and TRBJ2-7; D unclear. Trimming took 5 bases from V and 2 from J, leaving 7 bases between them. The CDR3 is 12 amino acids. Germline V CDR1 and CDR2: SEHNR, FQNEAQ (reference sequence). CDR3 amino acids: CASSPRAYEQYF. The DNA of the CDR3 is TGTGCCAGCAGCCCCCGGGCCTACGAGCAGTACTTC.

The gene calls are TRBV29-1 and TRBJ1-2; 12 nucleotides line up with TRBD1. The germline CDR1 and CDR2 sequences are SQVTM and ANQGSEA. The CDR3 has 16 amino acids. The ends lost 5 bases at V and 8 bases at J; junction bases unmatched: 15. Here the CDR3 DNA reads TGCAGCGTTTTTAACACCGGGACAGGGGGCGATCTGGGCTACACCTTC. Residues: CSVFNTGTGGDLGYTF.

This clonotype turned up a few times. The chain links TRBV7-2 to TRBJ1-1; 7 bases map to TRBD1. The CDR3 loop spans 13 amino acids. Looked up from germline, CDR1 is SGHTA and CDR2 is FQGNSA. V was pared by 5 bases and J by 3 bases, with 3 bases of the junction left unmatched. This chain's CDR3 is CASSDTGDTEAFF. The CDR3 DNA sequence: TGTGCCAGCAGCGACACAGGGGACACTGAAGCTTTCTTT.

The chain has TRBV19 and TRBJ1-2, with 8 bases matching TRBD1. Germline values: CDR1 LNHDA, CDR2 SQIVND (reference sequence). The trim removed 5 bases at V and 1 base at J, leaving 6 bases unmatched. CDR3 length equals 15 residues. As DNA, the CDR3 is TGTGCCAGTAGTGCTGACAGGGGACGTAACTATGGCTACACCTTC. It yields the protein CASSADRGRNYGYTF.